The 16 T cell receptor beta chains listed next were all sequenced from one sample in a study of blood T cells in healthy people across ages. Next came a second PCR, run for about 6 to 11 cycles, which used a sample-barcoded 5' primer along with a J-beta primer mix. TCRdb passed the 5' RACE reads through MiXCR, listing each CDR3 protein once. The sample holds fewer than 700,000 distinct CDR3 sequences, around 38% seen once. The sample was blood. These receptor sequences come from a man aged 80 or over in good health.

V and J are TRBV6-2 or TRBV6-3 and TRBJ2-1; D gene unclear. The J call is doubtful: the DNA matches TRBJ2-7 better. The length of the CDR3 is 14 residues. The V gene's germline CDR1 is MNHEY and CDR2 SVGEGT. Written as DNA, the CDR3 is TGTGCCAGCGATTTGGGTAGCTCCTACAATGAGCAGTACTTC. Residues: CASDLGSSYNEQYF.

This clonotype was observed a few times. This chain uses TRBV6-2 or TRBV6-3 with TRBJ2-2, with 9 bases lining up with TRBD2. Germline V gene lookup returns CDR1 MNHEY and CDR2 SVGEGT. The CDR3 length is 14 residues. V lost 7 bases to trimming and J lost 6 bases; unmatched junction nucleotides: 6. CDR3 bases: TGTGCCAGCAAAGGCGGGGGGGCCCCCGGGGAGCTGTTTTTT. Its protein is CASKGGGAPGELFF.

This chain joins TRBV3-1 and TRBJ1-2; D ambiguous. The germline gives CDR1 LGHDT, CDR2 YNNKEL (reference sequence). This CDR3 comprises 14 residues. V lost 5 bases and J lost 2, with 12 bases in between. DNA for the CDR3: TGTGCCAGCAGCTTACCGAGAGGCAACTATGGCTACACCTTC. Its translation is CASSLPRGNYGYTF.

This chain uses TRBV6-6 with TRBJ2-7; possible D gene TRBD2, 6 bases. CDR3 size: 17 residues. V gave up 2 bases and J gave up 0 bases, with 17 bases separating them. Germline assignment: CDR1 MNHNY and CDR2 SVGAGI (reference sequence). The CDR3 is CASSYPGDLRSSYEQYF. The CDR3 nucleotides are TGTGCCAGCAGTTACCCGGGGGACTTGAGGAGCTCCTACGAGCAGTACTTC.

The CDR3 is CATVSSAEQYF. The CDR3 DNA is TGTGCCACCGTCTCCTCGGCCGAGCAGTACTTC. The chain is built from TRBV28 and TRBJ2-7; D is uncertain. Deletions cut 10 bases from V and 6 bases from J, with 13 bases between. CDR3 length: 11 amino acids. Germline assignment: CDR1 MDHEN and CDR2 SYDVKM.

V usage is TRBV12-3 or TRBV12-4 and J usage is TRBJ2-1; D call uncertain. V was trimmed by 5 bases and J by 3 bases, leaving 14 bases between them. The CDR3 has 15 residues. Written as DNA, the CDR3 is TGTGCCAGCAGTATGGGTTCCAACAACTACAATGAGCAGTTCTTC. As protein: CASSMGSNNYNEQFF.

The CDR3 DNA follows: TGTGCCACCGGCGGGACGGGTAATGAGCAGTTCTTC. Protein sequence: CATGGTGNEQFF. The chain is built from TRBV24-1 and TRBJ2-1; TRBD2 might be the D (6 bases). Germline lookup yields CDR1 KGHDR and CDR2 SFDVKD. The CDR3 sequence is 12 residues long. Trimming pared 9 bases from V and 7 bases from J, leaving 12 bases between.

Many counts were recorded for this clonotype. J is TRBJ2-1 and V is TRBV5-1; D gene uncertain. V shed 0 bases and J shed 9 bases, with 13 bases lying between them. This CDR3 has 14 residues. Germline lookup yields CDR1 SGHRS and CDR2 YFSETQ. The CDR3 sequence: CASSLEPLRGEQFF. CDR3 sequence (DNA): TGCGCCAGCAGCTTGGAGCCCCTTCGCGGTGAGCAGTTCTTC. Combining the CDR3 with reference TRBV5-1 and TRBJ2-1 gives the whole variable domain KAGVTQTPRYLIKTRGQQVTLSCSPISGHRSVSWYQQTPGQGLQFLFEYFSETQRNKGNFPGRFSGRQFSNSRSEMNVSTLELGDSALYLCASSLEPLRGEQFFGPGTRLTVL.

The chain's CDR3 is CASGFSGRTDTQYF. The CDR3 DNA follows: TGTGCTAGTGGTTTTAGCGGGAGGACAGATACGCAGTATTTT. V gene TRBV12-5 combines with J gene TRBJ2-3; 10 nucleotides align to TRBD2. The germline gives CDR1 LGHNT, CDR2 FRNRAP. This CDR3 is built from 14 residues. V was pared by 3 bases and J by 3 bases, with 0 bases of the junction left unmatched. The whole variable domain, remainder taken from reference TRBV12-5 and TRBJ2-3, is DARVTQTPRHKVTEMGQEVTMRCQPILGHNTVFWYRQTMMQGLELLAYFRNRAPLDDSGMPKDRFSAEMPDATLATLKIQPSEPRDSAVYFCASGFSGRTDTQYFGPGTRLTVL.

The V call is TRBV20-1, the J call TRBJ2-7; no reliable D call. This CDR3 comprises 12 residues. The germline gives CDR1 DFQATT, CDR2 SNEGSKA (reference sequence). V lost 3 bases, J lost 4 bases, and 10 bases lay in between. The CDR3 protein is CSASGGFYEQYF. The DNA for the CDR3 is TGCAGTGCTAGCGGCGGATTTTACGAGCAGTACTTC.

Of note for this clonotype: Being one base from a much bigger clone, this may be a read error. The chain has TRBV7-2 and TRBJ1-2; 9 bases map to TRBD1. The CDR3 is 14 amino acids. Germline CDR1 SGHTA, CDR2 FQGNSA. Trimming cost V 5 bases and J 7 bases; bases outside gene matches: 8. CDR3 residues: CASSPGTGTCGYTF. The CDR3 nucleotides read TGTGCCAGCAGCCCCGGGACAGGGACCTGTGGCTACACCTTC.

This clonotype was detected a few times. V gene TRBV2 combines with J gene TRBJ1-2, with 7 bases aligning to TRBD1. Trimming cost V 6 bases and J 4 bases; bases outside gene matches: 5. The CDR3 consists of 13 residues. Germline CDR1 reads SNHLY; CDR2 reads FYNNEI. The CDR3 reads CASRQGQSYGYTF. CDR3 bases: TGTGCCAGCAGGCAGGGACAGAGCTATGGCTACACCTTC.

The V gene is TRBV7-6, the J gene TRBJ2-1; possibly TRBD2 for D (6 bases). The J call may be faulty, since TRBJ2-7 better matches the DNA end. Germline V CDR1 and CDR2: SGHVS, FNYEAQ. CDR3 size: 14 residues. The CDR3, as DNA: TGTGCCAGCAGCTTAGAGCTAGCGAGCAATGAGCAGTACTTC. This translates into CASSLELASNEQYF.

V usage is TRBV7-9 and J usage is TRBJ2-1; D possibly corresponds to TRBD2 (6 bases). This CDR3 has 15 residues. Trimming left V 2 bases short and J 8 bases short, with 16 bases between. Germline CDR1 reads SEHNR; CDR2 reads FQNEAQ (reference sequence). The CDR3: CASSLPSGGIYEQFF. In DNA form, the CDR3 reads TGTGCCAGCAGCTTACCTAGTGGGGGGATCTATGAGCAGTTCTTC.

The chain has TRBV7-7 and TRBJ2-1; tentatively, D is TRBD2 (6 bases). The better agreement between TRBJ2-7 and the DNA end casts doubt on the J call. The CDR3 covers 14 residues. CDR1 and CDR2 (germline): SSHAT, FNYEAQ (reference sequence). The CDR3 region is CASSPLATYNEQYF. The CDR3 nucleotides read TGTGCCAGCAGCCCACTAGCTACTTACAATGAGCAGTACTTC.

The genes are TRBV4-1 and TRBJ2-4; D perhaps matches TRBD2 (6 bases). The better agreement between TRBJ2-7 and the DNA end casts doubt on the J call. This CDR3 comprises 15 residues. CDR1 is MGHRA, CDR2 YSYEKL, per germline. CDR3 loop: CASSQDGGLGYEQYF. CDR3 in DNA: TGCGCCAGCAGCCAAGATGGGGGGTTGGGGTACGAGCAGTACTTC.